What follows is one TCR beta chain and its context. Its antigen remains undetermined. No much larger clone exists at a distance of one base, and base qualities are not known. This sample was included in a study of prognosis after radiotherapy for stage I lung cancer (dated by TCRdb to 2020 to 2023). Study-level background: Over 15 stage I NSCLC patients were enrolled in Nanjing, China, between early 2018 and January 2019. In every patient, SBRT was given without any concurrent therapy. Image-guided IMRT or VMAT was used to deliver SBRT in 3 to 5 fractions at a biologically effective dose of at least 100 Gy. Oligometastatic NSCLC after surgical resection of the primary tumor was present in roughly five patients, while newly diagnosed primary stage I lung tumors were present in roughly 14. The study sequenced approximately 40 blood samples from around 20 patients, one before and one after SBRT per patient. Every patient was regarded as medically inoperable, because of comorbidities in about 12 cases and refusal of surgery in roughly 7 cases. Peripheral blood TCR beta repertoires were profiled in stage I NSCLC patients before and after stereotactic body radiotherapy, and the repertoires were related to distant failure. The cohort was made up of some twelve men and a handful of women, with a median age of around 68 years and an age range of about 50 to 90 years. Distant metastases were developed by four of the 19 patients after SBRT, at a median of roughly 7 months, whereas no significant progression was observed in the other 15 patients. Tumor histology was squamous cell carcinoma in about seven patients and adenocarcinoma in about a dozen. Broad study findings and their caveats: Post-SBRT Shannon entropy and its change from baseline were lower in patients who developed distant metastases; baseline Shannon entropy was not associated with metastases. Limitations of the study included a small cohort and short follow-up, and the study findings need independent validation. All reported P values were unadjusted for multiple comparisons. Tumor specificity of expanded TCR clones was not determined. TRBV and TRBJ usage frequencies reportedly varied with metastasis status, involving two V genes at baseline and fewer than 10 V and two J genes after SBRT. A decrease in unique TCR clone counts was observed after SBRT (median around 9,800 before versus fewer than 8,000 after; Wilcoxon paired P=0.011).

Two rounds of multiplex PCR were used to amplify the TCR beta CDR3 region from genomic DNA. In the first PCR round, primers specific to each TRBV and TRBJ gene were used, and the primer sequences were filed in Chinese patent CN105087789A. Universal primers were used in the second round of PCR. The Roche High Pure PCR Template Preparation Kit was used to extract genomic DNA from frozen PBMCs. An Illumina HiSeq 3000 was used to sequence the libraries paired-end with 151 bp reads. Regarding the original processing steps: CutAdapt was used to discard raw reads that did not contain the multiplex PCR primer sequences. PEAR was used to merge high-quality paired reads into contigs. By aligning each contig to reference sequences, MiXCR assigned the TRB V, D and J gene segments to that contig. CDR3 sequences were clustered by base quality and sequence similarity to remove sequencing errors. Diversity was measured as Shannon entropy normalized by the natural log of productive TCR sequence number. Clonality was defined as one minus Shannon entropy divided by the natural log of the number of unique clonotypes. Progression-free survival cut-offs for repertoire metrics were chosen using the Youden index of ROC curves, with analyses run in R 3.5.3. TCRdb reprocessing: public reads trimmed at Q25 with fastp, clones called with MiXCR, in-frame beta chains kept. Here each entry gathers all rows of one CDR3 protein and keeps the most common genes and DNA. TCRdb, rather than the study authors, made the V and J calls. Recorded for this sample are about 31,000 distinct CDR3 sequences; about 34% of them occurred a single time. The ten top clones hold roughly a third of the sample.

From its cysteine to its phenylalanine, the CDR3 spans 15 amino acids. Only the CDR3 portion is preserved as DNA: 45 bases, with reading frame beginning at the first base. Via the germline V gene (reference sequence), CDR1 is SGHNT and CDR2 YYREEE. V is pared back by 0 bases and J by 5 bases, with 14 bases lying between the germline termini. No patient had a history of other malignancies or prior chemotherapy or radiotherapy, and all had node-negative disease on CT and PET/CT. At each of the two time points, 5.5 to 6 milliliters of peripheral venous blood were collected into EDTA tubes. PBMCs were isolated by Ficoll-Paque Plus density-gradient centrifugation. Right after collection, samples were kept at -80 degrees C until analysis.

The input for sequencing was PBMCs, taken before or after stereotactic body radiation therapy (not recorded which). This TCR came from a donor aged 50 or older with non-small cell lung cancer. The sequence links TRBV5-4 to TRBJ2-5, with the D gene uncertain. The CDR3 is CASSLGGELKETQYF. The DNA reads as follows: TGTGCCAGCAGCTTGGGAGGCGAGCTAAAGGAGACCCAGTACTTC.